This T cell receptor beta chain appears in the sequencing data of a study of blood T cell repertoires in COVID-19. Recruited during active infection, patients (from Seattle) were subsequently followed longitudinally. Repertoires were generated with immunoSEQ multiplex PCR, while TCRdb's copy carries only in-frame clones and drops some. The top ten hold approximately 6.8% of the sample, which has about 160,000 clones, 82% seen once. V dropped 6 bases and J dropped 9 bases, with 15 bases sitting between them. Germline V CDR1 and CDR2: MNHEY, SMNVEV (reference sequence). The CDR3 sequence is 13 residues long. The table lists this clone with a few counts.

The sample was peripheral blood. The J gene is TRBJ2-1, the V gene TRBV27; D unresolved. The TCR comes from a woman aged 40 to 50 with COVID-19, enrolled during active disease. CDR3 region: CASSDRSGTEQFF. The CDR3 DNA follows: TGTGCCAGCAGCGATAGATCAGGTACTGAGCAGTTCTTC.